This passage covers 18 T cell receptor beta chains from one sample sequenced in a study of identical twins. From the 5' RACE reads, TCRdb called clonotypes with MiXCR, one entry per CDR3 protein. There are 200,000 to 250,000 distinct CDR3 sequences in the sample; roughly 7% occur only once, and about 3.6% lies in the top ten. These records were also assigned to another study, of yellow fever vaccine responses in identical twins.

Sequencing was done on a sample of memory (CD45RO+) T cells sorted from blood. These receptors were collected from a woman under 30 in good health.

V is TRBV5-1 and J is TRBJ1-6, with 8 nucleotides matching TRBD1. The CDR3 sequence is 14 residues long. Germline loops: CDR1 SGHRS, CDR2 YFSETQ. The V segment lost 7 bases and the J segment 5 bases; nucleotides outside the gene matches: 5. The CDR3 DNA reads TGCGCCAGCTCAGGGGGCGAGAATAATTCACCCCTCCACTTT. Its protein is CASSGGENNSPLHF. Looking up the rest from reference TRBV5-1 and TRBJ1-6 gives the full variable domain: KAGVTQTPRYLIKTRGQQVTLSCSPISGHRSVSWYQQTPGQGLQFLFEYFSETQRNKGNFPGRFSGRQFSNSRSEMNVSTLELGDSALYLCASSGGENNSPLHFGNGTRLTVT.

This clonotype appeared a few times. The chain has TRBV20-1 and TRBJ1-5; D is ambiguous. With 2 bases removed from V and 4 bases from J, the gap between germline ends came to 6 bases. This CDR3 spans 12 amino acids. The V gene's germline CDR1 is DFQATT and CDR2 SNEGSKA (reference sequence). The CDR3 sequence: CSARPPNQPQHF. DNA for the CDR3: TGCAGTGCTAGACCCCCGAATCAGCCCCAGCATTTT.

The sample holds many counts of this clonotype. The gene calls are TRBV5-1 and TRBJ2-7; 11 bases match TRBD2. CDR1 is SGHRS, CDR2 YFSETQ, per germline. Unmatched junction bases numbered 5, after V lost 5 bases and J lost 4 bases. The CDR3 has 14 residues. CDR3 nucleotides: TGCGCCAGCAGTCGACTAGCGGGGACGTACGAGCAGTACTTC. The encoded protein is CASSRLAGTYEQYF.

This clonotype was seen many times. The rearrangement links TRBV9 to TRBJ2-1, with 7 bases lining up with TRBD2. The V and J ends lost 5 bases and 8 bases, in that order; junction bases with no gene match: 7. This CDR3 comprises 13 residues. Looked up from germline, CDR1 is SGDLS and CDR2 is YYNGEE. CDR3 DNA sequence: TGTGCCAGCAGTGGCGGACTAGAGTATGAGCAGTTCTTC. It specifies CASSGGLEYEQFF. Supplemented by reference TRBV9 and TRBJ2-1, the full variable domain reads DSGVTQTPKHLITATGQRVTLRCSPRSGDLSVYWYQQSLDQGLQFLIQYYNGEERAKGNILERFSAQQFPDLHSELNLSSLELGDSALYFCASSGGLEYEQFFGPGTRLTVL.

The chain has TRBV12-3 or TRBV12-4 and TRBJ2-5; tentative D call: TRBD1 (6 bases). The CDR3 spans 14 residues. V shed 6 bases and J shed 4 bases, with 15 bases lying between them. CDR3 residues: CASRPSLGGETQYF. CDR3 DNA sequence: TGTGCCAGCAGACCGTCCTTAGGGGGAGAGACCCAGTACTTC.

This clonotype was seen only a few times. The chain couples TRBV6-1 to TRBJ1-6, with D perhaps TRBD1 (6 bases). The V end lost 9 bases, the J end lost 5 bases, and 14 bases lay between the germline ends. The germline V gene encodes CDR1 MNHNS and CDR2 SASEGT. The CDR3 totals 14 residues. In DNA form, the CDR3 reads TGTGCCAGTGGCGTAACAGGGAATAATTCACCCCTCCACTTT. Protein product: CASGVTGNNSPLHF.

In its sample, this clonotype was seen a few times. The CDR3 DNA follows: TGTGCCAGCAGCCAAGAGGGTCCTAAGCAAGAGACCCAGTACTTC. Encoded protein: CASSQEGPKQETQYF. The gene calls are TRBV3-1 and TRBJ2-5; D unclear. Germline CDR1 is LGHDT and CDR2 is YNNKEL (reference sequence). This CDR3 spans 15 amino acids. V lost 0 bases, J lost 2 bases, and 10 bases lay in between.

This clonotype turned up a few times. The rearrangement uses TRBV3-1 and TRBJ2-5; 11 positions match TRBD2. J was trimmed by 4 bases and V by 4 bases; bases with no gene match: 5. The germline V gene has CDR1 LGHDT and CDR2 YNNKEL (reference sequence). The CDR3 is made up of 15 amino acids. The CDR3 region is CASSLSGRAPETQYF. The DNA for the CDR3 is TGTGCCAGCAGCCTTAGCGGGAGGGCCCCAGAGACCCAGTACTTC.

The CDR3 DNA follows: TGTGCCAGCAGTTTATCTCGGGGAACCTACAATGAGCAGTTCTTC. It specifies CASSLSRGTYNEQFF. This sequence joins TRBV6-2 or TRBV6-3 and TRBJ2-1, with D possibly being TRBD2 (5 bases). The V gene's germline CDR1 is MNHEY and CDR2 SVGEGT. The V end lost 4 bases, the J end lost 2 bases, and 12 bases lay between the germline ends. There are 15 residues in the CDR3.

The chain's CDR3 is CASGRTSSREKLFF. CDR3 in DNA: TGTGCCAGCGGTCGGACCTCCTCTCGGGAAAAACTGTTTTTT. The chain joins TRBV6-1 to TRBJ1-4, with no clear D. CDR1 is MNHNS, CDR2 SASEGT, per germline. CDR3 size: 14 residues. With 8 bases removed from V and 8 bases from J, the gap between germline ends came to 18 bases.

This clonotype has more than one count but fewer than ten. This chain connects TRBV5-1 to TRBJ2-5, with 8 nucleotides matching TRBD1. V lost 0 bases and J lost 5; bases outside the gene matches: 6. The CDR3 consists of 15 residues. The V gene's germline CDR1 is SGHRS and CDR2 YFSETQ. CDR3 residues: CASSLGPGGAETQYF. The CDR3 DNA sequence: TGCGCCAGCAGCTTGGGTCCAGGGGGCGCGGAGACCCAGTACTTC.

This clonotype was seen repeatedly, ten times or more. The chain uses TRBV6-1 and TRBJ2-2; 7 bases map to TRBD1. The length of the CDR3 is 14 residues. The junction had 4 bases not matched to a gene; V was cut back by 8 bases and J by 1 base. The germline gives CDR1 MNHNS, CDR2 SASEGT. CDR3 amino acids: CASSGQRNTGELFF. CDR3 DNA: TGTGCCAGCTCGGGACAGCGGAACACCGGGGAGCTGTTTTTT.

For this clonotype: The junction differs from germline at one of its ends, possibly a read error. The chain uses TRBV12-3 or TRBV12-4 and TRBJ2-3, with 9 bases matching TRBD1. The CDR3 runs to 16 residues. The CDR3 region is CASSVASGTGFDTQYF. The CDR3 nucleotides read TGTGCCAGCAGTGTAGCCTCCGGGACAGGGTTTGATACGCAGTATTTT.

This clonotype was recorded a few times. The V and J genes are TRBV5-1 and TRBJ2-3; 9 bases match TRBD1. There are 16 residues in the CDR3. CDR1 is SGHRS and CDR2 is YFSETQ in the germline V gene. V shed 4 bases, J shed 1 base, and the junction held 7 bases outside the gene matches. DNA of the CDR3: TGCGCCAGCAGCGTGACAGGGGGAGTTGGCACAGATACGCAGTATTTT. Its protein product is CASSVTGGVGTDTQYF.

This clonotype was seen a handful of times. This sequence joins TRBV15 and TRBJ1-3; no reliable D call. Trimming stripped 6 bases from V and 0 bases from J, with 6 bases between. This CDR3 is built from 13 residues. From germline, CDR1 is LNHNV and CDR2 YYDKDF (reference sequence). CDR3 coding DNA: TGTGCCACCAGGGCTAGCTCTGGAAACACCATATATTTT. It encodes CATRASSGNTIYF. Based on the CDR3 plus reference TRBV15 and TRBJ1-3, the full variable domain is DAMVIQNPRYQVTQFGKPVTLSCSQTLNHNVMYWYQQKSSQAPKLLFHYYDKDFNNEADTPDNFQSRRPNTSFCFLDIRSPGLGDTAMYLCATRASSGNTIYFGEGSWLTVV.

The rearrangement joins TRBV29-1 to TRBJ2-3, with 9 bases identical to TRBD2. Per germline, CDR1 SQVTM and CDR2 ANQGSEA. Trimming took 8 bases from V and 0 from J; bases not matched to a gene: 6. There are 14 residues in the CDR3. In DNA form, the CDR3 reads TGCAGCTGCGGGGGGGGCAAGAGCACAGATACGCAGTATTTT. Protein: CSCGGGKSTDTQYF.

The chain combines TRBV11-3 with TRBJ2-1, with D hard to call. The germline V gene encodes CDR1 SGHNT and CDR2 YENEEA. The CDR3 length is 12 residues. Trimming removed 5 bases at V and 8 bases at J, with 10 bases between. The CDR3, as DNA: TGTGCCAGCAGCCTGGTGGTAGATGAGCAGTTCTTC. This codes for CASSLVVDEQFF.

This chain uses TRBV19 with TRBJ2-3, with D perhaps being TRBD1 or TRBD2 (5 bases each). The CDR3 is made up of 13 amino acids. The V gene's germline CDR1 is LNHDA and CDR2 SQIVND (reference sequence). V lost 5 bases, J lost 4 bases, and 10 bases lay in between. CDR3 protein: CASSWGLSDTQYF. In nucleotides, the CDR3 is TGTGCCAGTAGTTGGGGGTTGTCAGATACGCAGTATTTT.